Listed here are 7 T cell receptor beta chains from one sample, sequenced in a study of tissue T cells after allogeneic stem cell transplantation (dated by TCRdb to between 2021 and 2023). The time point label corresponds to: mouse harvest day 7 after allogeneic transplant. Each mouse graft consisted of 10^7 T-cell-depleted bone marrow cells plus 10^6 splenic CD5+ T cells and was given by tail vein injection. The receptor library was made with the immunoSEQ multiplex PCR assay. What TCRdb holds here is the immuneACCESS table cut down to in-frame rearrangements. Part of the clones is not present; checked against another copy, under half of the missing clones reflect an unresolved V gene, and the others are unexplained. The sample contains 7,000 to 8,500 clones, roughly half of them found a single time. Of the sample, roughly 12% falls within the top ten clones. Material: lymph node tissue. Source of these receptors: a female BALB/c mouse given C57BL/6 T cells with graft-versus-host disease after an allogeneic hematopoietic cell transplant.

As concerns this clone: Any gene name here is a mouse gene name. Read coverage stops 1 residue before the CDR3 terminus; the germline J gene supplies the remainder. The rearrangement links TRBV16 to TRBJ2-4; 7 bases are a match to TRBD2. Germline V lookup: CDR1 SGHSA, CDR2 FRNQAP. The length of the CDR3 is 14 residues. The V and J ends lost 2 bases and 3 bases, in that order; junction bases with no gene match: 2. The CDR3 sequence is CASSLRGGQNTLYF. CDR3 bases read: TGTGCAAGCAGCTTACGGGGGGGGCAAAACACCTTGTAC. Using reference TRBV16 and TRBJ2-4 for the parts outside the CDR3, the full variable domain is NAGVIQTPRHKVTGKGQEATLWCEPISGHSAVFWYRQTIVQGLEFLTYFRNQAPIDDSGMPKERFSAQMPNQSHSTLKIQSTQPQDSAVYLCASSLRGGQNTLYFGAGTRLSVL.

This clone is judged medium-sized. Gene names are the mouse ones. The missing CDR3 end, 1 residue past where the read stops, is filled in from the germline J gene. The gene calls are TRBV16 and TRBJ2-1; D might be TRBD1 or TRBD2, each matching 5 bases. The V end lost 3 bases, the J end lost 1 base, and 7 bases lay between the germline ends. Germline V gene data show CDR1 as SGHSA and CDR2 as FRNQAP. The CDR3 contains 14 residues. The CDR3 bases that were read are TGTGCAAGCAGCTTCCGGGACAACTATGCTGAGCAGTTC. As protein: CASSFRDNYAEQF. The entire CDR3 protein is CASSFRDNYAEQFF.

This clone was found a few times. The gene names given are mouse names. With the read ending 1 residue before the CDR3 end, the germline J gene is used to fill in that end. The gene calls are TRBV26 and TRBJ2-7, with 8 bases matching TRBD2. Germline loops: CDR1 KGHPV, CDR2 FQNQEV (reference sequence). The V gene end was trimmed by 4 bases and the J gene end by 2 bases; junction bases not matched to a gene: 1. The CDR3 has 13 amino acids. CDR3: CASSQTGAYEQYF. The CDR3 bases that were read are TGTGCCAGCAGTCAGACTGGGGCCTATGAACAGTAC. Complete variable domain (other parts from reference TRBV26 and TRBJ2-7): NSKVIQTPRYLVKGQGQKAKMRCIPEKGHPVVFWYQQNKNNEFKFLINFQNQEVLQQIDMTEKRFSAECPSNSPCSLEIQSSEAGDSALYLCASSQTGAYEQYFGPGTRLTVL.

This clone is categorized as medium-sized (0.01 to 0.1%). All gene names here are mouse names. The read ends 1 residue before the CDR3 terminus; that terminus is restored from the germline J gene. The chain links TRBV14 to TRBJ2-1; 10 nucleotides match TRBD1. The CDR3 has 15 amino acids. CDR1 is SGHDT and CDR2 is FRDEAV in the germline V gene. With 4 bases clipped from V and 4 bases from J, the junction kept 5 bases outside the gene matches. CDR3 protein: CASSHPGQGYAEQFF. The DNA read from the CDR3 is TGTGCCAGCAGTCACCCGGGACAGGGGTATGCTGAGCAGTTC.

A note on this clone: Mouse names are used for the genes. The read falls 1 residue short of the CDR3 end, and the missing part is taken from the germline J gene. The chain links TRBV3 to TRBJ2-4; D is unresolved. CDR3 length equals 13 residues. Germline V lookup: CDR1 SNHLY, CDR2 FYNGKV (reference sequence). V lost 2 bases and J 0 bases, leaving 3 bases between the germline ends. The part of the CDR3 DNA that was read is TGTGCCAGCAGCTTAAGCAGTCAAAACACCTTGTAC. Translation gives CASSLSSQNTLY. The entire CDR3 reads CASSLSSQNTLYF.

Of note for this clone: The genes and germline here are from mouse. The read halts 1 residue ahead of the CDR3 end, with the missing end drawn from the germline J gene. The chain couples TRBV3 to TRBJ2-3; tentative D call: TRBD1 (6 bases). This CDR3 region has 15 residues. Deletions cut 2 bases from V and 0 bases from J, with 9 bases between. In germline, CDR1 is SNHLY, CDR2 FYNGKV (reference sequence). The covered CDR3 bases are TGTGCCAGCAGCTTAAGAGGGGGTAGTGCAGAAACGCTGTAT. Protein product: CASSLRGGSAETLY. The CDR3 reads in full as CASSLRGGSAETLYF.

Remarks on this clone: Genes here carry mouse names. The sequenced fragment ends 1 residue before the CDR3 boundary, so the rest is inferred from the germline J gene. The chain recombines TRBV3 with TRBJ1-2, with D tentatively TRBD1 (6 bases). In germline, CDR1 is SNHLY, CDR2 FYNGKV (reference sequence). Between the trimmed V and J ends, which lost 4 bases and 0 bases, there was a span of 9 bases. The CDR3 has 14 residues. The part of the CDR3 DNA that was read is TGTGCCAGCAGCTCGACAGGAGCAAACTCCGACTACACC. Encoded protein: CASSSTGANSDYT. The full-length CDR3 reads as CASSSTGANSDYTF.